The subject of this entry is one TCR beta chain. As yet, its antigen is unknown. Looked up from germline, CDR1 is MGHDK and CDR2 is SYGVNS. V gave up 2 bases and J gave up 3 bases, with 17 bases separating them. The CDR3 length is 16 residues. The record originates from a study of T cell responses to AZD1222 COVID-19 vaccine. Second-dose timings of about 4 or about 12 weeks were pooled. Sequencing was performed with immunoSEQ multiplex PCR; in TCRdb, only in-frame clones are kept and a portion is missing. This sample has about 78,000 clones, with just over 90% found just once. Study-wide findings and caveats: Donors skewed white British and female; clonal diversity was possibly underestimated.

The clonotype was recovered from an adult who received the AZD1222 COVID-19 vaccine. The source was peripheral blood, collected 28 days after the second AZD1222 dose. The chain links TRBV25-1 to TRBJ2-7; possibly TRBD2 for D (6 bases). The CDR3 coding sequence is TGTGCCAGCAGTGAAGGGCGACTAGGGACCCACTACGAGCAGTACTTC. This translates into CASSEGRLGTHYEQYF.